The 18 T cell receptor beta chains given below trace back to one sample, sequenced in a study of blood T cell repertoires in COVID-19. The protocol was immunoSEQ multiplex PCR, while the TCRdb copy is restricted to in-frame clones and leaves out a portion. The table records approximately 300,000 clones, 85% to 90% of them present only once. The sample consisted of PBMCs or T cells enriched from blood (not recorded which). Receptors originate from a man aged 30 to 39 who had recovered from COVID-19.

This clone was found once. V and J are TRBV5-4 and TRBJ2-1; 11 bases line up with TRBD2. The CDR3 spans 16 residues. J was trimmed by 10 bases and V by 0 bases; bases with no gene match: 9. CDR1 and CDR2 from the germline V gene are SGHNT and YYREEE (reference sequence). CDR3 residues: CASSLGSLAGVYEQFF. The CDR3 DNA sequence: TGTGCCAGCAGCTTGGGGTCACTAGCGGGAGTTTACGAGCAGTTCTTC.

This chain joins TRBV19 and TRBJ1-6; 9 positions match TRBD1. After removal of 5 bases from V and 8 bases from J, the junction contained 7 bases not matched to a gene. CDR1 is LNHDA, CDR2 SQIVND, per germline (reference sequence). The CDR3 loop spans 15 amino acids. CDR3 loop: CASSPRDRVYSPLHF. Written as DNA, the CDR3 is TGTGCCAGTAGTCCGAGGGACAGGGTGTATTCACCCCTCCACTTT.

This clone was counted a single time. The genes are TRBV5-1 and TRBJ2-7, with unresolved D. Germline CDR1 reads SGHRS; CDR2 reads YFSETQ. The V end was cut by 4 bases, the J end by 3 bases, with 5 bases between. The CDR3 has 11 amino acids. CDR3 sequence: CASSQNYEQYF. CDR3 DNA: TGCGCCAGCAGCCAGAACTACGAGCAGTACTTC.

V and J are TRBV5-6 and TRBJ2-1; D ambiguous. Germline V lookup: CDR1 SGHDT, CDR2 YYEEEE. V gave up 7 bases and J gave up 10 bases, with 12 bases separating them. This CDR3 contains 11 residues. The CDR3 sequence is CASALTGEQFF. CDR3 nucleotide sequence: TGTGCCAGCGCTCTTACCGGGGAGCAGTTCTTC.

This clone was seen just once. V usage is TRBV6-2 or TRBV6-3 and J usage is TRBJ1-2, with 7 positions matching TRBD1. V lost 4 bases and J lost 2; bases outside the gene matches: 10. Per germline, CDR1 MNHEY and CDR2 SVGEGT. CDR3 size: 16 residues. This CDR3 reads CASSSSNRGPNYGYTF. The CDR3 DNA sequence: TGTGCCAGCAGTTCGTCGAACAGGGGCCCCAACTATGGCTACACCTTC.

This clone occurred a few times. This chain joins TRBV24-1 and TRBJ2-7, with D maybe TRBD2 (5 bases). This CDR3 comprises 13 residues. V was shortened by 4 bases and J by 0 bases, with 6 bases between the two germline ends. CDR1 and CDR2 from the germline V gene are KGHDR and SFDVKD. In DNA, the CDR3 is TGTGCCACCAGTGAGGGGAGCTCCTACGAGCAGTACTTC. It yields the protein CATSEGSSYEQYF.

The rearrangement links TRBV19 to TRBJ1-6; the D is unclear. The CDR3 is 17 amino acids. Trimming removed 7 bases at V and 0 bases at J, with 16 bases between. From germline, CDR1 is LNHDA and CDR2 SQIVND (reference sequence). CDR3 in DNA: TGTGCCAGTACCGATCGAAGGAGACTCTCCTATAATTCACCCCTCCACTTT. Translated: CASTDRRRLSYNSPLHF.

In the case of this clone: Other DNA sequences within the sample encode an identical CDR3. This chain uses TRBV18 with TRBJ2-7, with unresolved D. The ends were cut back, 5 bases at V and 2 bases at J, with 7 bases in the middle. Germline loops: CDR1 KGHSH, CDR2 LQKENI. The CDR3 loop spans 12 amino acids. CDR3 amino acids: CASSSSAYEQYF. In nucleotides, the CDR3 is TGTGCCAGCTCAAGTTCAGCCTACGAGCAGTACTTC.

This clone was counted a single time. The genes are TRBV19 and TRBJ2-3, with 10 bases aligning to TRBD2. CDR1 is LNHDA and CDR2 is SQIVND in the germline V gene (reference sequence). The CDR3 is 16 amino acids. V was pared by 9 bases and J by 0 bases, with 9 bases of the junction left unmatched. CDR3: CASRLAGGSSTDTQYF. In DNA form, the CDR3 reads TGTGCCAGCCGGTTAGCGGGGGGAAGTAGCACAGATACGCAGTATTTT. Together with reference TRBV19 and TRBJ2-3, the CDR3 gives the full variable domain: DGGITQSPKYLFRKEGQNVTLSCEQNLNHDAMYWYRQDPGQGLRLIYYSQIVNDFQKGDIAEGYSVSREKKESFPLTVTSAQKNPTAFYLCASRLAGGSSTDTQYFGPGTRLTVL.

This chain uses TRBV10-3 with TRBJ1-1; D gene unclear. Germline V gives CDR1 ENHRY, CDR2 SYGVKD. The length of the CDR3 is 12 residues. V shed 1 base and J shed 5 bases, with 5 bases lying between them. DNA of the CDR3: TGTGCCATCAGTGAGTTTCCTACTGAAGCTTTCTTT. Encoded protein: CAISEFPTEAFF.

J is TRBJ2-3 and V is TRBV2; D remains ambiguous. Germline CDR1 SNHLY, CDR2 FYNNEI. V shed 2 bases and J shed 2 bases, with 8 bases lying between them. The CDR3 is 14 amino acids. The CDR3 here is CASSELRATDTQYF. The CDR3 nucleotides are TGTGCCAGCAGTGAACTGCGTGCCACAGATACGCAGTATTTT.

The V call is TRBV7-9, the J call TRBJ2-7; 7 bases are shared with TRBD1. Germline CDR1 reads SEHNR; CDR2 reads FQNEAQ (reference sequence). Losses at the gene ends were 5 bases for V and 0 bases for J; bases not matched to a gene: 4. The CDR3 spans 14 residues. In DNA, the CDR3 is TGTGCCAGCAGCCTGGACAGGAACTCCTACGAGCAGTACTTC. Protein: CASSLDRNSYEQYF.

The V call is TRBV7-8, the J call TRBJ1-2; TRBD1 matches at 9 bases. Germline CDR1 is SGHVS and CDR2 is FQNEAQ. The CDR3 is 15 amino acids. With 2 bases clipped from V and 2 bases from J, the junction kept 3 bases outside the gene matches. CDR3 region: CASSLRTGANYGYTF. The CDR3 DNA follows: TGTGCCAGCAGCTTAAGGACAGGGGCAAACTATGGCTACACCTTC.

This rearrangement joins TRBV19 to TRBJ2-1, with 12 bases identical to TRBD2. The V and J ends lost 7 bases and 9 bases, in that order; junction bases with no gene match: 7. Germline V lookup: CDR1 LNHDA, CDR2 SQIVND (reference sequence). There are 14 residues in the CDR3. The DNA of the CDR3 is TGTGCCAGTAAGACTAGCGGGAGACTTGGTGAGCAGTTCTTC. Translated: CASKTSGRLGEQFF.

About this clone itself: One end of the junction is discordant with germline, which a read error may explain. The chain recombines TRBV4-1 with TRBJ1-1, with D hard to call. Germline-derived CDR1 and CDR2 are MGHRA and YSYEKL. There are 14 residues in the CDR3. CDR3 DNA: TGCGCCAGCAGTCAAGGAGTTGATAACACTGAAGCTTTCTTT. It codes for CASSQGVDNTEAFF.

This sequence joins TRBV19 and TRBJ2-7; the D gene is possibly TRBD2 (5 bases). Trimming stripped 6 bases from V and 5 bases from J, with 17 bases between. The CDR3 has 14 residues. The germline gives CDR1 LNHDA, CDR2 SQIVND (reference sequence). The CDR3 region is CASSRLSAGHEQYF. CDR3 coding DNA: TGTGCCAGTAGCAGATTATCCGCGGGCCACGAGCAGTACTTC.

The V gene is TRBV7-6, the J gene TRBJ2-1; possibly TRBD2 for D (5 bases). CDR1 and CDR2 (germline): SGHVS, FNYEAQ. V was pared by 2 bases and J by 4 bases, with 9 bases between. The CDR3 totals 14 residues. The CDR3 reads CASSLRGLYNEQFF. For the CDR3, the DNA is TGTGCCAGCAGCTTACGAGGACTTTACAATGAGCAGTTCTTC.

This clone was picked up one time. The chain has TRBV4-1 and TRBJ1-1; D perhaps matches TRBD1 (6 bases). The CDR3 totals 15 residues. The V end was cut by 2 bases, the J end by 4 bases, with 14 bases between. Germline assignment: CDR1 MGHRA and CDR2 YSYEKL. CDR3 sequence: CASSQNRVAPTEAFF. CDR3 DNA: TGCGCCAGCAGCCAAAACAGGGTGGCCCCCACTGAAGCTTTCTTT.